The source of this T cell receptor (beta chain) is a study of T cells in Graves' hyperthyroidism and ophthalmopathy. Amplification of TCR beta CDR3 regions was performed using RNA transcripts as template. An initial round of RT-PCR targeting the TCR CDR3 relied on the HTBI primer set. TCRdb re-analysed the multiplex PCR reads in MiXCR, keeping a single row per CDR3 protein. The sample has about 610,000 distinct CDR3 sequences; 14% to 15% are singletons. Study-level results: Patients with ophthalmopathy were separated from those with stable hyperthyroidism by a 13 V-J model. Clonotypes that were expanded in thyroid above 0.001 mostly appeared in blood too.

This clonotype was recorded at least ten times. Its cognate antigen is unknown. Trimming took off 2 bases at V and 0 bases at J, with 14 bases between the two ends. This CDR3 is built from 16 residues. The germline CDR1 and CDR2 sequences are SNHLY and FYNNEI. Based on clinical symptoms, serum thyroxine and TRAb, thyroid ultrasound and orbital computed tomography, diagnoses were reached. The V call is TRBV2, the J call TRBJ2-7; weak D call: TRBD2 (6 bases). This TCR derives from a woman aged 40 to 50 with Graves' ophthalmopathy. Sequencing was carried out using blood. For the CDR3, the DNA is TGTGCCAGCAGTGAATACGGGAGCGCGATCTCCTACGAGCAGTACTTC. This encodes CASSEYGSAISYEQYF.